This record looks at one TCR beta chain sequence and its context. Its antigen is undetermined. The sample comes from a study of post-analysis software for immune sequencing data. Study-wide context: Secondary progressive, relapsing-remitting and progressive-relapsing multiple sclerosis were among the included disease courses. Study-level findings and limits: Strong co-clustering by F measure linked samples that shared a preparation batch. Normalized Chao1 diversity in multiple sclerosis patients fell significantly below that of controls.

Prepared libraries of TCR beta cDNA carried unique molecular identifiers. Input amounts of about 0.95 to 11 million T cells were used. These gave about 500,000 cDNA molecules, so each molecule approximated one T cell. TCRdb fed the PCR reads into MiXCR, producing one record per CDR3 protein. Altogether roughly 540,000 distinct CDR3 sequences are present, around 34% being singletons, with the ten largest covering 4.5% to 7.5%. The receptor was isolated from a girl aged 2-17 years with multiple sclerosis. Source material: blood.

The CDR3 loop is CASSPLAGGRDTQYF. As DNA, the CDR3 is TGTGCCAGCAGTCCCCTAGCGGGGGGGCGGGATACGCAGTATTTT. The V call is TRBV12-3 or TRBV12-4, the J call TRBJ2-3, with 12 nucleotides matching TRBD2. CDR3 size: 15 residues. The ends lost 5 bases at V and 6 bases at J; junction bases unmatched: 6.